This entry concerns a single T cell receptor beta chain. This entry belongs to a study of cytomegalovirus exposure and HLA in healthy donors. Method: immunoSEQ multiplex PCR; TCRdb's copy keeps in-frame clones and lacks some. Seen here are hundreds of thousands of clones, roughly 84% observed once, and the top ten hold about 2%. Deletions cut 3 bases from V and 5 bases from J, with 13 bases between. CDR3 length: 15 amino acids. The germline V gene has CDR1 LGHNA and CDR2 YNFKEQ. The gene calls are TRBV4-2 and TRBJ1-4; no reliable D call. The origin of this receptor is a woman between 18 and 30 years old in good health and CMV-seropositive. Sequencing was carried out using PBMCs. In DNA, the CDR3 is TGTGCCAGCAGCCACATAGAGGTCGGGAATGAAAAACTGTTTTTT. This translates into CASSHIEVGNEKLFF.